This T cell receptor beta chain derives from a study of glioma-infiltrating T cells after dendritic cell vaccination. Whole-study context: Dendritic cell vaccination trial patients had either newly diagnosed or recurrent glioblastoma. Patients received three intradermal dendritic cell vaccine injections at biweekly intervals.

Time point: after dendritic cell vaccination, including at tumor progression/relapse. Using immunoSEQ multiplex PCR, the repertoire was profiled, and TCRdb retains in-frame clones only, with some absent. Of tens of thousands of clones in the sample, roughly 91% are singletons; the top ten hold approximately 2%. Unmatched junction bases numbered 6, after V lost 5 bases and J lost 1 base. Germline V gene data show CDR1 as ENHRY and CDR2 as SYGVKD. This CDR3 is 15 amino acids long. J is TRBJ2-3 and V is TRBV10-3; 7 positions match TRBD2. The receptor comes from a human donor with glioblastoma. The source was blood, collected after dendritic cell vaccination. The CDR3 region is CAISQKRDGTDTQYF. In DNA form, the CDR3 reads TGTGCCATCAGTCAGAAGCGGGACGGCACAGATACGCAGTATTTT.